A single sample is the source of the 5 T cell receptor beta chains below, sequenced in a study of T cell responses to AZD1222 COVID-19 vaccine. Measured with immunoSEQ multiplex PCR; TCRdb has only the in-frame clones, and not every one. The sample has under 150,000 clones, just over 90% seen once; the top ten hold roughly 5%. This specimen was peripheral blood, taken on day 0 of AZD1222 vaccination. Source of these receptors: an adult in good health.

This chain uses TRBV3-1 (or the pseudogene TRBV3-2) with TRBJ1-5; 9 positions match TRBD1. From germline, CDR1 is LGHDT and CDR2 YNNKEL (reference sequence). V shed 4 bases, J shed 7 bases, and the junction held 8 bases outside the gene matches. The CDR3 length is 15 residues. CDR3 sequence reads: CASSLGTGKGQPQHF. DNA of the CDR3: TGTGCCAGCAGCCTCGGGACAGGGAAAGGGCAGCCCCAGCATTTT.

The chain combines TRBV6-2 or TRBV6-3 with TRBJ1-2; D is possibly TRBD1 (5 bases). CDR3 length: 14 amino acids. Germline V lookup: CDR1 MNHEY, CDR2 SVGEGT. Trimming removed 5 bases at V and 7 bases at J, with 17 bases between. The CDR3 protein is CASSGRDPLSGYTF. The CDR3 DNA reads as TGTGCCAGCAGTGGCCGGGACCCCTTGAGTGGCTACACCTTC.

This clone was counted a single time. The rearrangement joins TRBV7-3 to TRBJ1-1, with D possibly TRBD1 on 5 matching bases. The CDR3 contains 13 residues. With 5 bases removed from V and 2 bases from J, the gap between germline ends came to 9 bases. Germline lookup yields CDR1 SGHTA and CDR2 FQGTGA. CDR3 loop: CASSPGGNTEAFF. In DNA, the CDR3 is TGTGCCAGCAGCCCGGGGGGTAACACTGAAGCTTTCTTT.

V gene TRBV2 combines with J gene TRBJ2-2; 15 bases are a match to TRBD2. Losses at the gene ends were 5 bases for V and 8 bases for J; bases not matched to a gene: 12. Looked up from germline, CDR1 is SNHLY and CDR2 is FYNNEI. CDR3 length: 18 amino acids. The CDR3 protein is CASSLRGLAGGQSGELFF. The CDR3 DNA reads TGTGCCAGCAGTCTTCGTGGACTAGCGGGAGGGCAGTCGGGGGAGCTGTTTTTT.

This clone was seen just once. This chain links TRBV20-1 with TRBJ2-7; no reliable D call. This CDR3 is 11 amino acids long. Trimming cost V 4 bases and J 1 base, with 5 bases left between them. CDR1 DFQATT and CDR2 SNEGSKA come from the germline V gene (reference sequence). DNA of the CDR3: TGCAGTGCTACAAATTCCTACGAGCAGTACTTC. This gives the protein CSATNSYEQYF.